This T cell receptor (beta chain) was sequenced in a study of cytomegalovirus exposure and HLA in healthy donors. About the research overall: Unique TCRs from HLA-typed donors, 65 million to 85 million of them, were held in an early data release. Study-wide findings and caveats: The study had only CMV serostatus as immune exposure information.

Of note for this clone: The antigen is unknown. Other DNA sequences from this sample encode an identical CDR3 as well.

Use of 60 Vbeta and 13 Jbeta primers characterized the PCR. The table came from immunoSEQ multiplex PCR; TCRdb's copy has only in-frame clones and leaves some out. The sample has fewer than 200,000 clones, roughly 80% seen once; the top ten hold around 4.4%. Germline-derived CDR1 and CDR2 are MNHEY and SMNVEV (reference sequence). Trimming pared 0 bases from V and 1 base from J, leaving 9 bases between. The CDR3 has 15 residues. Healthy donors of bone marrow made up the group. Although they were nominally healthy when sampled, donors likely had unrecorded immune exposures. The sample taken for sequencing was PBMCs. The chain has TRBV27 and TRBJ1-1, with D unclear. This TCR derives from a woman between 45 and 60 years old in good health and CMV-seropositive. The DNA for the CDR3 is TGTGCCAGCAGTTTATCGAGCGGGAGGAACACTGAAGCTTTCTTT. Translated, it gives CASSLSSGRNTEAFF.